This T cell receptor (beta chain) came from a study of blood T cell repertoires in COVID-19 (dated by TCRdb to 2020 to 2022). Looking at the study overall: The collaborator samples originated in the United States, Italy and Spain and spanned the acute and convalescent phases of COVID-19. The prospective study material was composed of cDNA or gDNA derived from T cells, B-cell-depleted T cells, or PBMCs. A freely available public database, intended as a resource for researchers studying the immune response to SARS-CoV-2, is where the repertoires were released. The samples were drawn from the first 160 participants of the ongoing ImmuneRACE study and from 1,254 subjects provided by 6 global collaborators. A de-identified subject ID, COVID-19 status, age in years and sex were almost always included in the sample metadata. HLA class I and class II types, where available, came from metadata supplied by the sample provider rather than from assay-based typing. The dataset comprised deeply sampled blood TCRbeta repertoires from subjects exposed to, actively infected with, or recovered from COVID-19.

TCRbeta CDR3 regions were amplified from genomic DNA using the immunoSEQ Assay, a bias-controlled multiplex PCR. The authors processed their data as follows. The number of nucleated cells in each sample was estimated by amplification of reference gene primers within the assay. Sequence reads were collapsed and filtered to measure the absolute abundance of every unique TCRbeta CDR3 rearrangement. For each sample, productive Simpson clonality was calculated as the square root of Simpson's diversity index over productive rearrangements. TCRdb took over this immuneACCESS table, retaining in-frame rearrangements with V and J assigned. Such tables are incomplete; in checked studies, under half of the missing clones stem from an unresolved V gene, and the remainder is unexplained. Clone size and V and J calls were adopted from that table, with D and trimming inferred from the DNA. Recorded for this sample are roughly 290,000 clones; 85% of them occurred a single time. Around 4.1% of the sample rests with the top ten.

What the research found in general, with its limitations: Clinical and demographic metadata were provided uncurated, with the amount varying by source and participant.

Note on this clone: The clone's antigen remains unknown. No base quality values were provided; no much bigger clone lies one nucleotide off.

Collaborating institutions collected whole blood in K2EDTA tubes following their own protocols. For TCRbeta analysis, collaborators shipped samples as frozen whole blood, isolated PBMCs, or DNA extracted from either of those sample types. CDR3 length: 13 amino acids, cysteine to phenylalanine. Only the CDR3 region is kept as DNA, spanning 39 bases read in frame from base 1. Per the germline V gene (reference sequence), SGHKS is the CDR1 and YYEKEE is the CDR2. V loses 0 bases, J loses 1 base, and the germline ends lie 4 bases apart. The clonotype was recovered from a woman aged 45-65 years with active or convalescent COVID-19. The specimen sequenced was peripheral blood. The V and J genes are TRBV5-5 and TRBJ1-2, with the D gene uncertain. The CDR3 region has the sequence CASSLDINYGYTF. The DNA sequence is given as TGTGCCAGCAGCTTGGACATTAACTATGGCTACACCTTC.